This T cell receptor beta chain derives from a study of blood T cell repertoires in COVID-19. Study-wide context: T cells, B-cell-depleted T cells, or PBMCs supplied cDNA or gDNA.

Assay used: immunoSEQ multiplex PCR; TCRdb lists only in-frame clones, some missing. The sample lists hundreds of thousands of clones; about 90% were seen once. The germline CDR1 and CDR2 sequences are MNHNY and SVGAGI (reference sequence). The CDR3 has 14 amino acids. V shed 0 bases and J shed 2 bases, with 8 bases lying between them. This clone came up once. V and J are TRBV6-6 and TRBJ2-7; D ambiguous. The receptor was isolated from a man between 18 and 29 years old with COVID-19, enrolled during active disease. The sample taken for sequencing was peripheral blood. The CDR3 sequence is CASSYSGRAYEQYF. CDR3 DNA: TGTGCCAGCAGTTACTCGGGCCGAGCCTACGAGCAGTACTTC.